These 2 T cell receptor beta chains were sequenced from one sample in a study of T cells in Graves' hyperthyroidism and ophthalmopathy. TCR beta CDR3 regions were amplified from RNA transcripts. HTBI primers were used for first-round RT-PCR of the TCR CDR3. TCRdb ran MiXCR on the multiplex PCR reads and lists one entry per CDR3 protein. The sample holds approximately 560,000 distinct CDR3 sequences; just over 45% are singletons and the top ten take about 7.9%. Sequencing was performed on peripheral blood or thyroid tissue (not recorded which). The receptors stem from a woman aged 18-29 years with Graves' hyperthyroidism.

This rearrangement joins TRBV7-8 to TRBJ2-5; 7 nucleotides line up with TRBD2. The germline V gene encodes CDR1 SGHVS and CDR2 FQNEAQ. This CDR3 is built from 15 residues. With V trimmed by 5 bases and J by 2 bases, 8 bases remained unmatched. This chain's CDR3 is CASSPRLAAQETQYF. Here the CDR3 DNA reads TGTGCCAGCAGCCCCCGACTAGCAGCTCAAGAGACCCAGTACTTC.

This clonotype appeared many times. This chain joins TRBV25-1 and TRBJ2-2; unclear D gene. The length of the CDR3 is 16 residues. Germline V gives CDR1 MGHDK, CDR2 SYGVNS. Trimming pared 1 base from V and 4 bases from J, leaving 13 bases between. In nucleotides, the CDR3 is TGTGCCAGCAGTGAATTGTGGCAGACGGGCACCGGGGAGCTGTTTTTT. The encoded protein is CASSELWQTGTGELFF.